This paragraph reports one T cell receptor (beta chain). The antigen it recognizes is unknown. No clone much larger than this one lies a single base away; base qualities are absent. The data were taken from a study of blood T cell repertoires in COVID-19 (TCRdb year 2020). For the wider study: The collaborator samples originated in the United States, Italy and Spain and spanned the acute and convalescent phases of COVID-19. The dataset comprised deeply sampled blood TCRbeta repertoires from subjects exposed to, actively infected with, or recovered from COVID-19. Sample metadata almost always included a de-identified subject ID, COVID-19 status, age in years and sex. The samples were drawn from the first 160 participants of the ongoing ImmuneRACE study and from more than 1,000 subjects provided by 6 global collaborators. The repertoires were made available in a free public database intended to serve as a resource for research on the immune response to SARS-CoV-2. The material from the prospective study consisted of cDNA or gDNA derived from T cells, B-cell-depleted T cells, or PBMCs. HLA class I and class II types, where available, came from metadata supplied by the sample provider rather than from assay-based typing. What the work shows at the level of the full study, not this receptor alone: Clinical and demographic metadata were provided uncurated, with the amount varying by source and participant.

At one collaborating source in Seattle, patients were enrolled during active infection and were followed longitudinally through the course of disease. Whole blood was collected in K2EDTA tubes by collaborating institutions according to the institutions' own protocols. For TCRbeta analysis, collaborators shipped samples as frozen whole blood, isolated PBMCs, or DNA extracted from either of those sample types. Deletion took 5 bases off V and 10 bases off J, with a span of 14 bases between the germline ends. The CDR3, from cysteine to phenylalanine, totals 12 residues. Only the CDR3 DNA is retained, 36 bases long and in frame from the first base. CDR1 and CDR2 (SGHTA, FQGNSA) derive from the germline V gene. TCRbeta CDR3 regions were amplified from genomic DNA using the immunoSEQ Assay, a bias-controlled multiplex PCR. The published analysis was carried out like this. The number of nucleated cells in each sample was estimated by amplification of reference gene primers within the assay. To quantify the absolute abundance of each unique TCRbeta CDR3 rearrangement, sequence reads were collapsed and filtered. Productive Simpson clonality was computed per sample as the square root of Simpson's diversity index over productive rearrangements. TCRdb provides this immuneACCESS table in a form limited to in-frame rearrangements. Some clones are lacking; in checked studies, under half of them reflect an unresolved V gene, and why the rest are absent is not known. That table supplies the V and J calls and clone size; D and trimming were determined from the DNA. For this sample there are approximately 460,000 clones; roughly 89% appear just once. The biggest ten clones account for 0.9% of the sample.

The source is a young man with COVID-19, enrolled during active disease. The V gene is TRBV7-2 and the J gene is TRBJ1-2; TRBD1 is a possible D gene, resting on 5 matching bases. The sequenced sample was peripheral blood. Read as DNA, the sequence is TGTGCCAGCAGCGCCCCAGGGCCTGCCTACACCTTC. This yields the protein CASSAPGPAYTF.